This is a list of T cell receptor beta chains from one sample in a study of Ad26.COV2.S vaccination and SARS-CoV-2 variants. The assay was immunoSEQ multiplex PCR, and TCRdb's table has in-frame clones only and misses some. The table includes over 200,000 clones, around 89% detected once. The source was peripheral blood, collected in a trial of Ad26.COV2.S vaccine versus placebo. The source of these receptors is a person between 18 and 65 years old who received the Ad26.COV2.S COVID-19 vaccine or a placebo. Each CDR3 is given with its conserved first and last residue. A D gene is named only where the DNA matches it firmly. Expanded clones are given a class, and other clones once, few, many or no size at all.

j_gene,abundance,v_gene,d_gene,CDR3nt,CDR3aa
TRBJ2-2,.,TRBV5-1,.,TGCGCCAGCAGCTTAAGAGGGGCCGGGGAGCTGTTTTTT,CASSLRGAGELFF
TRBJ2-7,.,TRBV5-6,TRBD1,TGTGCCAGCAGCTTGGTGGGGAGGACAGGGATGGACGAGCAGTACTTC,CASSLVGRTGMDEQYF
TRBJ1-1,once,TRBV5-1,.,TGCGCCAGCCGGGGGACGGGGATCGTGGAAGCTTTCTTT,CASRGTGIVEAFF
TRBJ2-1,.,TRBV7-8,.,TGTGCCAGCAGCTTCGTGGGCGCTGGCAATGAGCAGTTCTTC,CASSFVGAGNEQFF
TRBJ2-3,.,TRBV5-4,TRBD1,TGTGCCAGCAGCCGACCACAACAGGGGGTTGGAGATACGCAGTATTTT,CASSRPQQGVGDTQYF
TRBJ2-7,.,TRBV7-2,TRBD2,TGTGCCAGCAGCAGACTAGCGGGAGGAGGCGAGCAGTACTTC,CASSRLAGGGEQYF
TRBJ1-1,few,TRBV7-3,.,TGTGCCAGCAGCCAACCGAACACTGAAGCTTTCTTT,CASSQPNTEAFF
TRBJ1-1,.,TRBV28,.,TGTGCCAGCAGTCTGACGGAGTTTGAAGCTTTCTTT,CASSLTEFEAFF
TRBJ1-2,once,TRBV5-4,TRBD1,TGTGCCAGCAGCACGGGACAGGCTAACTATGGCTACACCTTC,CASSTGQANYGYTF
TRBJ2-3,.,TRBV18,TRBD2,TGTGCCAGCTCCTTAGCGGGTGAAGTAGATACGCAGTATTTT,CASSLAGEVDTQYF
TRBJ1-1,.,TRBV28,.,TGTGCCAGCAGTCCCGGGGGGCTAGGAACTGAAGCTTTCTTT,CASSPGGLGTEAFF
TRBJ2-3,.,TRBV5-1,.,TGCGCCAGCCAACAGGGTCACAGCACAGATACGCAGTATTTT,CASQQGHSTDTQYF
TRBJ1-2,.,TRBV10-3,.,TGTGCCATCAGCCGGACAGCTTCCAACTATGGCTACACCTTC,CAISRTASNYGYTF
TRBJ1-1,.,TRBV30,TRBD1,TGTGCCTGGAGTAACGGGACAGTGAGGACTGAAGCTTTCTTT,CAWSNGTVRTEAFF
TRBJ2-7,.,TRBV28,TRBD1,TGTGCCAGCAGATACAGGGGATCCCCCTCCTACGAGCAGTACTTC,CASRYRGSPSYEQYF
TRBJ2-7,.,TRBV6-2/TRBV6-3,TRBD2,TGTGCCAGCAGTTTTTTCTCCGGGACTAGCGGCGAGCAGTACTTC,CASSFFSGTSGEQYF
TRBJ2-7,.,TRBV18,.,TGTGCCAGCTCGGAGGGGTCTTATATCGACGAGCAGTACTTC,CASSEGSYIDEQYF
TRBJ2-3,.,TRBV29-1,.,TGCAGCGTTGGGGTTGGCCTTCGGGATACGCAGTATTTT,CSVGVGLRDTQYF
TRBJ1-1,few,TRBV4-3,.,TGCGCCAGCAGCCAAGATCTAACGGACACTGAAGCTTTCTTT,CASSQDLTDTEAFF
TRBJ2-1,many,TRBV4-3,TRBD2,TGCGCCAGCAGCCAAGATGCGGGGGGCTCCTACAATGAGCAGTTCTTC,CASSQDAGGSYNEQFF
TRBJ2-1,.,TRBV10-3,TRBD2,TGTGCCATCAAAGGTAGCGGGACCCACAATGAGCAGTTCTTC,CAIKGSGTHNEQFF
TRBJ2-1,.,TRBV3-1/TRBV3-2,TRBD2,TGTGCCAGCAGCCAAGAAACCGGGAGGCCCGATAATGAGCAGTTCTTC,CASSQETGRPDNEQFF
TRBJ2-1,.,TRBV9,.,TGTGCCAGCAGCGTAGGTGTACAATACAATGAGCAGTTCTTC,CASSVGVQYNEQFF
TRBJ2-1,.,TRBV5-1,.,TGCGCCAGCAGCTCGGACAGCCTAAATGAGCAGTTCTTC,CASSSDSLNEQFF
TRBJ2-7,.,TRBV6-2/TRBV6-3,.,TGTGCCAGCAGTTTCATACAGGGCCGCCCTCGGGGCGAGCAGTACTTC,CASSFIQGRPRGEQYF
TRBJ2-5,.,TRBV10-3,.,TGTGCCATCGGTTCGGGAATCAGGGGGAGGGAGACCCAGTACTTC,CAIGSGIRGRETQYF
TRBJ2-1,.,TRBV5-4,TRBD2,TGTGCCAGCAGCCCCCGGTTTCTCGGGAGGGCTTCCTACAATGAGCAGTTCTTC,CASSPRFLGRASYNEQFF
TRBJ2-1,.,TRBV6-4,.,TGTGCCAGCAGTGACTCGGGACATGTACAATTCGCGCAGTTCTTC,CASSDSGHVQFAQFF
TRBJ2-5,.,TRBV9,.,TGTGCCAGCACCCTGGGCCCCTCAGGAGGGACCCAGTACTTC,CASTLGPSGGTQYF
TRBJ1-1,.,TRBV19,.,TGTGCCAGTAGTATCAGGGTCCGCCTGAACACTGAAGCTTTCTTT,CASSIRVRLNTEAFF
TRBJ1-1,.,TRBV7-2,.,TGTGCCAGCAGCTTAGAGGGGGGTTACGCTGAAGCTTTCTTT,CASSLEGGYAEAFF
TRBJ2-3,.,TRBV27,.,TGTGCCAGCAGTCCCTTTGAAAGCCCGAGCACAGATACGCAGTATTTT,CASSPFESPSTDTQYF
TRBJ1-5,.,TRBV7-2,.,TGTGCCAGCAGCCCGGGACACTATAGCAATCAGCCCCAGCATTTT,CASSPGHYSNQPQHF
TRBJ1-1,.,TRBV30,TRBD1,TGTGCCTGGAGTGGACAGGGTCGCGCTGAAGCTTTCTTT,CAWSGQGRAEAFF
TRBJ1-1,.,TRBV6-5,.,TGTGCCAGCAGTTACAGGCAGAACACTGAAGCTTTCTTT,CASSYRQNTEAFF
TRBJ1-5,.,TRBV4-1,.,TGCGCCAGCAGCCAAGGGTTCGCTCAGCCCCAGCATTTT,CASSQGFAQPQHF
TRBJ2-1,.,TRBV24-1,TRBD2,TGTGCCACCAGTGACAATAGCGGGGGGATGGGCAATGAGCAGTTCTTC,CATSDNSGGMGNEQFF
TRBJ1-5,.,TRBV30,.,TGTGCCTGGAGTGGTGGAACACATCAGCCCCAGCATTTT,CAWSGGTHQPQHF
TRBJ1-2,.,TRBV2,.,TGTGCCACCATACTGGAGGGGGGGAGTAACTATGGCTACACCTTC,CATILEGGSNYGYTF
TRBJ2-1,.,TRBV11-3,.,TGTGCCAGCAGCTCTCACGGACAGAGAAAGAATGAGCAGTTCTTC,CASSSHGQRKNEQFF
TRBJ2-7,few,TRBV15,.,TGTGCCACCAGCAGGGGACGGGCATCCCCTGACGAGCAGTACTTC,CATSRGRASPDEQYF
TRBJ1-5,.,TRBV30,.,TGTGCCTGGAGTGAACAGTCCAATCAGCCCCAGCATTTT,CAWSEQSNQPQHF
TRBJ2-5,.,TRBV4-3,TRBD2,TGCGCCAGCAGCCAATTTCTAGCGGGGGGCCCCGAAGAGACCCAGTACTTC,CASSQFLAGGPEETQYF
TRBJ1-6,.,TRBV2,.,TGTGCCAGCAGTGGTTATCGTTCACCCCTCCACTTT,CASSGYRSPLHF
TRBJ1-6,.,TRBV7-3,.,TGTGCCAGCAGCTTAACGTGGGATTCACCCCTCCACTTT,CASSLTWDSPLHF
TRBJ1-4,once,TRBV30,.,TGTGCCTGGAGTCCATTCACGGGGGATGAAAAACTGTTTTTT,CAWSPFTGDEKLFF
TRBJ2-2,.,TRBV10-3,TRBD2,TGTGCCATCAGTCGACTAGCGGGGGGCCGTAACACCGGGGAGCTGTTTTTT,CAISRLAGGRNTGELFF
TRBJ2-7,.,TRBV27,.,TGTGCCAGCAGGAGAGCGACGGAGTGGAGGCCCCACGAGCAGTACTTC,CASRRATEWRPHEQYF
TRBJ2-3,.,TRBV18,.,TGTGCCAGCTCACCCCAGTTTATGGGGCCTAGCACAGATACGCAGTATTTT,CASSPQFMGPSTDTQYF
TRBJ2-3,.,TRBV18,.,TGTGCCAGCTCACCATCAGCTAGCACAGATACGCAGTATTTT,CASSPSASTDTQYF